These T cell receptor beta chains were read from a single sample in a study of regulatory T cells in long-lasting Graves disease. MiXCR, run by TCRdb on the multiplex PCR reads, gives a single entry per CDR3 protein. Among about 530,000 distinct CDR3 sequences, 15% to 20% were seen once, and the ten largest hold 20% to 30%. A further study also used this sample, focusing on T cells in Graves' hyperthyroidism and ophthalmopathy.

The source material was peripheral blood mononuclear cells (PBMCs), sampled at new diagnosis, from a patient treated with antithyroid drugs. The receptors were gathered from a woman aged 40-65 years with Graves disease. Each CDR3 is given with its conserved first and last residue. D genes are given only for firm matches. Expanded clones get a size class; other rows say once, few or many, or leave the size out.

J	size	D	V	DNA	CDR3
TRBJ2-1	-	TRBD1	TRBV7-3	TGTGCCAGCAGCCCGCGGGACAGGGGCTTTGAGCAGTTCTTC	CASSPRDRGFEQFF
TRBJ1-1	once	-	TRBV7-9	TGTGCCAGCAGCTTCGTAGAGGCGGCTTTCTTT	CASSFVEAAFF
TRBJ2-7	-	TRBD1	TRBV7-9	TGTGCCAGCAGGCCGACGACAGGGGGCCCCTACGAGCAGTACTTC	CASRPTTGGPYEQYF
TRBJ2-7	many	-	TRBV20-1	TGCAGTGCTATCGGTATCGGGAATACGTACGAGCAGTACTTC	CSAIGIGNTYEQYF
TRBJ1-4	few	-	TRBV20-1	TGCAGTGCTAGTGCCTTCGCGGGTGAAAAACTGTTTTTT	CSASAFAGEKLFF
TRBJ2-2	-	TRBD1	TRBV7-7	TGTGCTAGCAGCCCTGGGTTGAGAGGGGGCGGCACCGGGGAGCTGTTTTTT	CASSPGLRGGGTGELFF
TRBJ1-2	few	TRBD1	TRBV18	TGTGCCAGCTCACTGGGACAGGGATACACCTTC	CASSLGQGYTF
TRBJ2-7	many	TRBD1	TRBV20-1	TGCAGTGCGGCGCGAGACAGGGCCTACGAGCAGTACTTC	CSAARDRAYEQYF
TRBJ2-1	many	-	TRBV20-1	TGCAGTGCTAGAGGTTATAGTTCGGGGGGCGGGTACAATGAGCAGTTCTTC	CSARGYSSGGGYNEQFF
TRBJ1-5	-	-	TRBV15	TGTGCCACCAGCAGAGACAGGGGAAGCAATCAGCCCCAGCATTTT	CATSRDRGSNQPQHF
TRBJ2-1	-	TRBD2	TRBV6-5	TGTGCCAGCAGTTCGACTAGCGGGAGGTTCTACAATGAGCAGTTCTTC	CASSSTSGRFYNEQFF
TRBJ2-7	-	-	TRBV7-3	TGTGCCAGCAGCTTAATAACAGGCCACGCGCAGTACTTC	CASSLITGHAQYF
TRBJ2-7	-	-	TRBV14	TGTGCCAGCAGCCAAGGGCGGGGTAATACCTACGAGCAGTACTTC	CASSQGRGNTYEQYF
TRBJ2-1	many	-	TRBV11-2	TGTGCCAGCAGCCGGGACCGGGACGGCTCCTACAATGAGCAGTTCTTC	CASSRDRDGSYNEQFF
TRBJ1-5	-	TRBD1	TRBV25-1	TGTGCCAGCAGTGAATCGGGGACAGGGGGGAATCAGCCCCAGCATTTT	CASSESGTGGNQPQHF
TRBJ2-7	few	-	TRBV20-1	TGCAGTGCTCAGGGGGGGGCCAACTACGAGCAGTACTTC	CSAQGGANYEQYF
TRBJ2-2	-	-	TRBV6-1	TGTGCCAGCGTAGAAACGGGGGCCTTTAACACCGGGGAGCTGTTTTTT	CASVETGAFNTGELFF
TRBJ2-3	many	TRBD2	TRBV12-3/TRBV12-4	TGTGCCAGCAGTTTGAGACTAGCGGGGGGGACTAGCACAGATACGCAGTATTTT	CASSLRLAGGTSTDTQYF
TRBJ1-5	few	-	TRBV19	TGTGCCAGTAGTATAGCGGTGCGCCAGCCCCAGCATTTT	CASSIAVRQPQHF
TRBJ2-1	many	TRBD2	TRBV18	TGTGCCAGCTCACCACGGCTAGCGGGGGACAATGAGCAGTTCTTC	CASSPRLAGDNEQFF
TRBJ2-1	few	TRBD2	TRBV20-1	TGCAGTGCTAGAGGGCTAGCGGGGAGGTATGAGCAGTTCTTC	CSARGLAGRYEQFF
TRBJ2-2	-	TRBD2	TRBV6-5	TGTGCCAGCAGTTACCGGCGGGGGGGCACCGGGGAGCTGTTTTTT	CASSYRRGGTGELFF
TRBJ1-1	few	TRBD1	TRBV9	TGTGCCAGCAAGTCGACAGGGGGGACTGAAGCTTTCTTT	CASKSTGGTEAFF
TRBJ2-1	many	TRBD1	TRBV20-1	TGCAGTGCGACCCCGGGACAGAAATCCCCGACGCTCAATGAGCAGTTCTTC	CSATPGQKSPTLNEQFF
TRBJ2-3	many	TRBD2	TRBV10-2	TGCGCCAGCAGTGAGTCTAGCGGGGAGGATACGCAGTATTTT	CASSESSGEDTQYF
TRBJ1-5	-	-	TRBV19	TGTGCCAGTAGTATGGAGAGCAATCAGCCCCAGCATTTT	CASSMESNQPQHF
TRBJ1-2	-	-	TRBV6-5	TGTGCCAGCAGTTACTCAGGGTGGGGCTACACCTTC	CASSYSGWGYTF